One sample yielded the 32 T cell receptor beta chains listed below, sequenced in a study of graft-versus-host responses after intestinal transplantation. TCRdb's table, derived via immunoSEQ multiplex PCR, lists solely in-frame clones and lacks some. The data hold about 130,000 clones, with about nine tenths observed a single time. These receptors are not linked to any known antigen. The starting material was unstimulated CD4+ T cells sorted from spleen or lymph node cells, obtained before intestinal transplant. The receptors derive from a human donor who received an intestinal transplant.

The CDR3 bases are TGCAGTGCTGCTTGGGGCCACGAGCAGTACTTC. It translates to CSAAWGHEQYF. The rearrangement uses TRBV20-1 and TRBJ2-7; tentative D call: TRBD1 (5 bases). V was clipped by 5 bases and J by 5 bases, with 10 bases between them. This CDR3 contains 11 residues. CDR1 DFQATT and CDR2 SNEGSKA come from the germline V gene (reference sequence).

The chain has TRBV11-3 and TRBJ1-1; 7 bases line up with TRBD1. CDR1 is SGHNT and CDR2 is YENEEA in the germline V gene. This CDR3 has 13 amino acids. Trimming removed 5 bases from V and 4 bases from J; junction bases left unmatched: 4. CDR3 protein: CASSPGGGTEAFF. The DNA for the CDR3 is TGTGCCAGCAGCCCAGGGGGGGGCACTGAAGCTTTCTTT. The full variable domain, rest sourced from reference TRBV11-3 and TRBJ1-1, is EAGVVQSPRYKIIEKKQPVAFWCNPISGHNTLYWYLQNLGQGPELLIRYENEEAVDDSQLPKDRFSAERLKGVDSTLKIQPAELGDSAVYLCASSPGGGTEAFFGQGTRLTVV.

The gene calls are TRBV27 and TRBJ2-3, with a possible D match to TRBD2 (6 bases). Germline assignment: CDR1 MNHEY and CDR2 SMNVEV (reference sequence). CDR3 length equals 11 residues. DNA of the CDR3: TGTGGATGTGGGGGGACAGATACGCAGTATTTT. Its protein product is CGCGGTDTQYF.

V is TRBV7-2 and J is TRBJ2-1; D might be TRBD1 (6 bases). Trimming took off 5 bases at V and 10 bases at J, with 12 bases between the two ends. The CDR3 extends over 12 amino acids. The germline V gene has CDR1 SGHTA and CDR2 FQGNSA. The CDR3 DNA reads TGTGCCAGCAGCCCCCCTGGGGGCGAGCAGTTCTTC. Residues: CASSPPGGEQFF.

V gene TRBV19 combines with J gene TRBJ2-1, with 8 bases aligning to TRBD1. This CDR3 spans 15 amino acids. Germline V gene lookup returns CDR1 LNHDA and CDR2 SQIVND (reference sequence). V shed 9 bases, J shed 1 base, and the junction held 8 bases outside the gene matches. This CDR3 reads CASKVGTGSYNEQFF. The CDR3, as DNA: TGTGCCAGCAAGGTTGGGACAGGATCCTACAATGAGCAGTTCTTC. Full variable domain (remainder filled in from reference TRBV19 and TRBJ2-1): DGGITQSPKYLFRKEGQNVTLSCEQNLNHDAMYWYRQDPGQGLRLIYYSQIVNDFQKGDIAEGYSVSREKKESFPLTVTSAQKNPTAFYLCASKVGTGSYNEQFFGPGTRLTVL.

The V call is TRBV5-1, the J call TRBJ1-1; unclear D gene. Germline CDR1 is SGHRS and CDR2 is YFSETQ. Trimming took off 0 bases at V and 0 bases at J, with 6 bases between the two ends. The CDR3 totals 14 residues. The CDR3 reads CASSLADLNTEAFF. The DNA for the CDR3 is TGCGCCAGCAGCTTGGCGGACTTGAACACTGAAGCTTTCTTT.

The CDR3, as DNA: TGTGCCAGCAGTTTAGAGGGGTATAATGAAAAACTGTTTTTT. Translation: CASSLEGYNEKLFF. The J gene is TRBJ1-4, the V gene TRBV28; D possibly corresponds to TRBD1 (5 bases). CDR3 size: 14 residues. Trimming stripped 2 bases from V and 4 bases from J, with 8 bases between. Germline lookup yields CDR1 MDHEN and CDR2 SYDVKM.

The chain joins TRBV30 to TRBJ1-1; D unclear. Germline values: CDR1 GTSNPN, CDR2 SVGIG (reference sequence). The CDR3 loop spans 12 amino acids. Trimming took 7 bases from V and 1 from J, leaving 10 bases between them. The CDR3 is CASRTGNTEAFF. For the CDR3, the DNA is TGTGCCTCACGAACTGGGAACACTGAAGCTTTCTTT.

About this clone: The same CDR3 is also encoded by other DNA sequences in this sample. This chain connects TRBV5-1 to TRBJ1-3; D uncertain. CDR3 length: 15 amino acids. Per the germline V gene, CDR1 is SGHRS and CDR2 is YFSETQ. V lost 0 bases and J 0 bases, leaving 7 bases between the germline ends. CDR3 loop: CASSLEAGSGNTIYF. For the CDR3, the DNA is TGCGCCAGCAGCTTGGAGGCAGGCTCTGGAAACACCATATATTTT.

This chain connects TRBV7-2 to TRBJ1-5; 9 bases line up with TRBD1. This CDR3 contains 14 residues. Germline V CDR1 and CDR2: SGHTA, FQGNSA. Trimming at V came to 5 bases and at J to 6 bases, leaving 5 bases not matched to a gene. CDR3 coding DNA: TGTGCCAGCAGCGCAACAGGGGGCGGTCAGCCCCAGCATTTT. Protein product: CASSATGGGQPQHF.

This chain joins TRBV7-3 and TRBJ2-1; 8 bases map to TRBD2. The V gene end was trimmed by 4 bases and the J gene end by 16 bases; junction bases not matched to a gene: 12. CDR1 is SGHTA, CDR2 FQGTGA, per germline. The CDR3 consists of 13 residues. The CDR3 bases are TGTGCCAGCAGCTCTAGACTAGCGCAAGCCCTCTTCTTC. It encodes CASSSRLAQALFF. Looking up the rest from reference TRBV7-3 and TRBJ2-1 gives the full variable domain: GAGVSQTPSNKVTEKGKYVELRCDPISGHTALYWYRQSLGQGPEFLIYFQGTGAADDSGLPNDRFFAVRPEGSVSTLKIQRTERGDSAVYLCASSSRLAQALFFGPGTRLTVL.

The chain is built from TRBV5-4 and TRBJ1-5; 12 bases agree with TRBD1. Trimming at V came to 3 bases and at J to 6 bases, leaving 7 bases not matched to a gene. Germline assignment: CDR1 SGHNT and CDR2 YYREEE (reference sequence). The CDR3 runs to 16 residues. CDR3 nucleotides: TGTGCCAGCAGCTCGACACCGGGACAGGGGGCTCAGCCCCAGCATTTT. The encoded protein is CASSSTPGQGAQPQHF.

In nucleotides, the CDR3 is TGTGCCAGCAGCTTGGGCCTCCTGAAGGGTGGCTACACCTTC. This codes for CASSLGLLKGGYTF. The genes are TRBV5-4 and TRBJ1-2, with unresolved D. CDR3 length equals 14 residues. The germline V and J ends were trimmed by 0 bases and 7 bases, with 13 bases remaining between them. Germline CDR1 SGHNT, CDR2 YYREEE (reference sequence).

CDR3 region: CASSESRNSPLHF. In DNA form, the CDR3 reads TGTGCCAGCAGTGAATCCCGAAATTCACCCCTCCACTTT. The J gene is TRBJ1-6, the V gene TRBV6-1; D not resolved. In germline, CDR1 is MNHNS, CDR2 SASEGT. The CDR3 contains 13 residues. The V gene lost 2 bases and the J gene lost 7 bases, with 6 bases spanning the gap.

V gene TRBV10-1 combines with J gene TRBJ1-5, with 7 bases identical to TRBD1. Germline V gene data show CDR1 as WNHNN and CDR2 as SYGVQD (reference sequence). V lost 0 bases, J lost 2 bases, and 1 base stayed unmatched. The CDR3 totals 15 residues. The CDR3 bases are TGCGCCAGCAGTGAGTCCGACAGGGGCAATCAGCCCCAGCATTTT. Its translation: CASSESDRGNQPQHF.

This chain uses TRBV28 with TRBJ2-7, with TRBD2 as a possible D gene (6 bases). CDR3 length: 12 amino acids. With 7 bases removed from V and 6 bases from J, the gap between germline ends came to 13 bases. Germline V lookup: CDR1 MDHEN, CDR2 SYDVKM. CDR3 coding DNA: TGTGCCAGCATTGGGGGGTTTTCCGAGCAGTACTTC. Amino acid sequence: CASIGGFSEQYF.

J is TRBJ2-3 and V is TRBV27; D not resolved. The CDR3 loop spans 14 amino acids. Trimming removed 5 bases from V and 0 bases from J, with 9 bases in between. CDR1 is MNHEY, CDR2 SMNVEV, per germline (reference sequence). The CDR3 loop reads CASSAPPSTDTQYF. The CDR3 coding sequence is TGTGCCAGCAGTGCTCCTCCTAGCACAGATACGCAGTATTTT.

V usage is TRBV6-5 and J usage is TRBJ2-5; TRBD2 matches at 7 bases. V shed 6 bases and J 11 bases; nucleotides not matched to a gene: 12. This CDR3 has 13 amino acids. Germline V gene data show CDR1 as MNHEY and CDR2 as SVGAGI. CDR3 protein: CASRPSGIGEQYF. In nucleotides, the CDR3 is TGTGCCAGCAGACCCAGCGGGATTGGGGAGCAGTACTTC.

The chain combines TRBV6-6 with TRBJ2-7; 10 bases match TRBD1. The CDR3 covers 15 residues. J lost 4 bases, V lost 2 bases, and 5 bases had no gene match. Germline V gives CDR1 MNHNY, CDR2 SVGAGI (reference sequence). The CDR3 nucleotides read TGTGCCAGCAGTTACCGCCGGGACAGGGGTTACGAGCAGTACTTC. Encoded protein: CASSYRRDRGYEQYF.

This clone was seen once. V gene TRBV28 combines with J gene TRBJ1-3, with unresolved D. This CDR3 region has 15 residues. Trimming left V 1 base short and J 0 bases short, with 7 bases between. CDR1 is MDHEN, CDR2 SYDVKM, per germline. The CDR3 nucleotides are TGTGCCAGCAGTTTATCGGGGATCTCTGGAAACACCATATATTTT. Its translation is CASSLSGISGNTIYF. The entire variable domain, with the rest obtained from reference TRBV28 and TRBJ1-3, is as follows: DVKVTQSSRYLVKRTGEKVFLECVQDMDHENMFWYRQDPGLGLRLIYFSYDVKMKEKGDIPEGYSVSREKKERFSLILESASTNQTSMYLCASSLSGISGNTIYFGEGSWLTVV.

The chain is built from TRBV6-1 and TRBJ2-5, with no clear D. This CDR3 has 14 amino acids. V was trimmed by 6 bases and J by 5 bases, leaving 16 bases between them. Germline V gives CDR1 MNHNS, CDR2 SASEGT. CDR3 sequence (DNA): TGTGCCAGCAGAGTCGGCTTAACCCGGGAGACCCAGTACTTC. This sequence encodes CASRVGLTRETQYF.

In this sample, this clone turned up once. The rearrangement uses TRBV28 and TRBJ2-2; TRBD1 is a possible D gene (5 bases). The germline V gene encodes CDR1 MDHEN and CDR2 SYDVKM. The germline V and J ends were trimmed by 6 bases and 4 bases, with 12 bases remaining between them. The CDR3 runs 14 residues. The chain's CDR3 is CASRNPRGTGELFF. The CDR3, as DNA: TGTGCCAGCAGGAACCCAAGGGGCACCGGGGAGCTGTTTTTT.

This sequence joins TRBV18 and TRBJ1-2; 8 bases line up with TRBD1. Germline CDR1 reads KGHSH; CDR2 reads LQKENI. This CDR3 is 18 amino acids long. V dropped 3 bases and J dropped 3; count of bases not matched to a gene: 15. This chain's CDR3 is CASSPKVTGDFGDYGYTF. For the CDR3, the DNA is TGTGCCAGCTCACCGAAAGTGACAGGGGACTTTGGGGACTATGGCTACACCTTC. The variable domain in full, with the rest retrieved from reference TRBV18 and TRBJ1-2, is NAGVMQNPRHLVRRRGQEARLRCSPMKGHSHVYWYRQLPEEGLKFMVYLQKENIIDESGMPKERFSAEFPKEGPSILRIQQVVRGDSAAYFCASSPKVTGDFGDYGYTFGSGTRLTVV.

This sequence joins TRBV6-1 and TRBJ2-1, with a tentative D call TRBD2 (6 bases). V dropped 1 base and J dropped 1 base, with 11 bases sitting between them. The CDR3 is 16 amino acids. The V gene's germline CDR1 is MNHNS and CDR2 SASEGT. The CDR3 DNA is TGTGCCAGCAGTGAAGAAATAGCGGCTTCCTACAATGAGCAGTTCTTC. Residues: CASSEEIAASYNEQFF.

The gene calls are TRBV4-3 and TRBJ1-2; 9 bases map to TRBD1. Germline V lookup: CDR1 LGHNA, CDR2 YSLEER. V shed 1 base and J 4 bases; nucleotides not matched to a gene: 4. This CDR3 contains 15 residues. CDR3 DNA: TGCGCCAGCAGCCAAGTGGGACAGGGTAGCTATGGCTACACCTTC. This encodes CASSQVGQGSYGYTF.

This chain uses TRBV5-1 with TRBJ2-5; D not resolved. Trimming took off 5 bases at V and 2 bases at J, with 7 bases between the two ends. Germline V gene lookup returns CDR1 SGHRS and CDR2 YFSETQ. The CDR3 totals 12 residues. This chain's CDR3 is CASRGLQETQYF. CDR3 in DNA: TGCGCCAGCAGGGGATTACAAGAGACCCAGTACTTC.

In the case of this clone: Other DNA sequences in this sample translate to the same CDR3. The chain employs TRBV28 and TRBJ2-7; 9 bases agree with TRBD1. Unmatched junction bases numbered 6, after V lost 2 bases and J lost 7 bases. This CDR3 comprises 14 residues. Per the germline V gene, CDR1 is MDHEN and CDR2 is SYDVKM. In DNA, the CDR3 is TGTGCCAGCAGTTTACCCGGGACAGGGAGGGAGCAGTACTTC. This encodes CASSLPGTGREQYF. The whole variable domain, remainder taken from reference TRBV28 and TRBJ2-7, is DVKVTQSSRYLVKRTGEKVFLECVQDMDHENMFWYRQDPGLGLRLIYFSYDVKMKEKGDIPEGYSVSREKKERFSLILESASTNQTSMYLCASSLPGTGREQYFGPGTRLTVT.

The CDR3 is CASSTLAGRPNNEQFF. In DNA form, the CDR3 reads TGTGCCAGCAGCACCCTAGCTGGCAGACCCAACAATGAGCAGTTCTTC. This rearrangement joins TRBV7-2 to TRBJ2-1; a possible D gene is TRBD2 (5 bases). CDR1 SGHTA and CDR2 FQGNSA come from the germline V gene. The length of the CDR3 is 16 residues. V lost 5 bases, J lost 5 bases, and 19 bases lay in between.

The gene calls are TRBV27 and TRBJ1-1; 10 nucleotides agree with TRBD1. CDR3 length: 14 residues. The germline gives CDR1 MNHEY, CDR2 SMNVEV (reference sequence). Trimming at V came to 7 bases and at J to 2 bases, leaving 4 bases not matched to a gene. DNA of the CDR3: TGTGCCAGCAAGAAGACAGGGGGCAACACTGAAGCTTTCTTT. As protein: CASKKTGGNTEAFF.

The gene calls are TRBV30 and TRBJ1-2; a possible D gene is TRBD1 (5 bases). The germline V and J ends were trimmed by 4 bases and 3 bases, with 12 bases remaining between them. Looked up from germline, CDR1 is GTSNPN and CDR2 is SVGIG (reference sequence). The CDR3 is 13 amino acids. The DNA for the CDR3 is TGTGCCTGGAAGAGGGGCGCGGACTATGGCTACACCTTC. This sequence encodes CAWKRGADYGYTF.

This clone appeared once. In nucleotides, the CDR3 is TGTGCCAGCAGAACAATTAACGGAGGCACTGAAGCTTTCTTT. This codes for CASRTINGGTEAFF. The genes are TRBV6-5 and TRBJ1-1; D remains unclear. The CDR3 has 14 amino acids. The germline V gene has CDR1 MNHEY and CDR2 SVGAGI. V was pared by 6 bases and J by 4 bases, with 15 bases between.

The chain couples TRBV15 to TRBJ1-1, with D uncertain. CDR1 is LNHNV and CDR2 is YYDKDF in the germline V gene (reference sequence). The CDR3 is 13 residues long. V was cut by 0 bases and J by 0 bases, with 2 bases left in between. CDR3 DNA: TGTGCCACCAGCAGAGATTTGAACACTGAAGCTTTCTTT. Translated, it gives CATSRDLNTEAFF.